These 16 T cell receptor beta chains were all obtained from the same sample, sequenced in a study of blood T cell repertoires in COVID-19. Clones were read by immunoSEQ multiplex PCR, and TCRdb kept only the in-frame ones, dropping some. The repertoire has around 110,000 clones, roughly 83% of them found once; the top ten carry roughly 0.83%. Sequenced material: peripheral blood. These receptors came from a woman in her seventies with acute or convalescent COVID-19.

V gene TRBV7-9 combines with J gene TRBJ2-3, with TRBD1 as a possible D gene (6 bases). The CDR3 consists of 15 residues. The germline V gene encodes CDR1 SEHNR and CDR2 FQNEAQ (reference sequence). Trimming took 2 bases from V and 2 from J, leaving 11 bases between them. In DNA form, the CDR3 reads TGTGCCAGCAGCTTAAGGGCAGGGGACACAGATACGCAGTATTTT. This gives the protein CASSLRAGDTDTQYF.

The CDR3 protein is CASRPRTGIGYGYTF. CDR3 in DNA: TGTGCCAGCAGGCCCCGGACAGGGATCGGTTATGGCTACACCTTC. This rearrangement joins TRBV2 to TRBJ1-2; TRBD1 aligns across 8 bases. The CDR3 extends over 15 amino acids. After removal of 6 bases from V and 5 bases from J, the junction contained 11 bases not matched to a gene. CDR1 SNHLY and CDR2 FYNNEI come from the germline V gene.

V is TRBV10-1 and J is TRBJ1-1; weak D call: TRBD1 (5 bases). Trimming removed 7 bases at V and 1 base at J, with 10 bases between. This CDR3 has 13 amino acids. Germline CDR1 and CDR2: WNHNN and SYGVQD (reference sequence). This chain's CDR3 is CASTRGTNTEAFF. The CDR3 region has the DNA TGCGCCAGCACTAGGGGTACGAACACTGAAGCTTTCTTT.

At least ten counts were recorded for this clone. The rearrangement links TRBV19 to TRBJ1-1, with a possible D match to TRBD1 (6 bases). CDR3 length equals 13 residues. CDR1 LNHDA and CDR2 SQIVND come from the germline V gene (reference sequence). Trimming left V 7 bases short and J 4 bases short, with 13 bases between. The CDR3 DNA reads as TGTGCCAGTATTAAACAGGGCTCCACTGAAGCTTTCTTT. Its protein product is CASIKQGSTEAFF.

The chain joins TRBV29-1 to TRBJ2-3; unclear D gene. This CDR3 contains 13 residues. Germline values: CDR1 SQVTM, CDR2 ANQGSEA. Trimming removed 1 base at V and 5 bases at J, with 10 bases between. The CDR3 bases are TGCAGCGTTGAAGGGCAGACGGGAGATACGCAGTATTTT. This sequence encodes CSVEGQTGDTQYF.

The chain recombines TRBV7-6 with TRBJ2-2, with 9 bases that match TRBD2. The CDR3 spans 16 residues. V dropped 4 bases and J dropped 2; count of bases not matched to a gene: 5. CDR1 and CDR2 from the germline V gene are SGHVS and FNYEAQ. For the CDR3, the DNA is TGTGCCAGCAGCTCCTATAGCGGGAGTAACACCGGGGAGCTGTTTTTT. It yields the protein CASSSYSGSNTGELFF.

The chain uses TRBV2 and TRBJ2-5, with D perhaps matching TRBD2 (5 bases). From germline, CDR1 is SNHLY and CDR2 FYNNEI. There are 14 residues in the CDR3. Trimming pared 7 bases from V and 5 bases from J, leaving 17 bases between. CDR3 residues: CASINRGYSETQYF. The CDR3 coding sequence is TGTGCCAGCATCAACCGGGGATATTCGGAGACCCAGTACTTC.

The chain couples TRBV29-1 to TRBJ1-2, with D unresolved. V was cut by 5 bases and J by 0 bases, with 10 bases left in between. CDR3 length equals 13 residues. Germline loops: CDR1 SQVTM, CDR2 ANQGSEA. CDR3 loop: CSVPNRANYGYTF. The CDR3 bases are TGCAGCGTTCCTAATCGGGCTAACTATGGCTACACCTTC.

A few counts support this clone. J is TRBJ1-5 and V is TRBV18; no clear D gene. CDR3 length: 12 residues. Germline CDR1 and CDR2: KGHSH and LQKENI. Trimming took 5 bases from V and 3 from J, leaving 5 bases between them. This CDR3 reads CASSTVNQPQHF. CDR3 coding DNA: TGTGCCAGCTCAACAGTCAATCAGCCCCAGCATTTT.

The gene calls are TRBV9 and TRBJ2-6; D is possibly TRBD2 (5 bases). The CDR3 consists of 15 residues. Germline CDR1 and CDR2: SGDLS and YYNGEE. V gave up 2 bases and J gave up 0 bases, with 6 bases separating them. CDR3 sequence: CASSVEGSGANVLTF. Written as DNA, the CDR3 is TGTGCCAGCAGCGTTGAGGGCTCTGGGGCCAACGTCCTGACTTTC. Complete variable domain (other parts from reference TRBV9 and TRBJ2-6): DSGVTQTPKHLITATGQRVTLRCSPRSGDLSVYWYQQSLDQGLQFLIQYYNGEERAKGNILERFSAQQFPDLHSELNLSSLELGDSALYFCASSVEGSGANVLTFGAGSRLTVL.

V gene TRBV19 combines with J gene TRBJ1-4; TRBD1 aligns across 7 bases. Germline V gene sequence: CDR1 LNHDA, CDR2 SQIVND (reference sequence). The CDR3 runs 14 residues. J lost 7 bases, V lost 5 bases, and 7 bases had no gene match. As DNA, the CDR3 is TGTGCCAGTAGTTTGACAGGGCAAAGTGAAAAACTGTTTTTT. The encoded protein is CASSLTGQSEKLFF.

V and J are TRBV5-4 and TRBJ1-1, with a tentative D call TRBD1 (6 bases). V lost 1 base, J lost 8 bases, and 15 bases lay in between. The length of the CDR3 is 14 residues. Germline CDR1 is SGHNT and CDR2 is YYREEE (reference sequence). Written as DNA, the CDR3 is TGTGCCAGCAGCTTGCCGACAGGAAGAGAAGAAGCTTTCTTT. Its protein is CASSLPTGREEAFF.

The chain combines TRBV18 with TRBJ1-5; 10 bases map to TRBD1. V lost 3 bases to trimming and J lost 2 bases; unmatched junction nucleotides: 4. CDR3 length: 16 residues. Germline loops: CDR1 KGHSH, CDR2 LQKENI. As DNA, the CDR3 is TGTGCCAGCTCACCCTCCGGGACAGGGGGCAATCAGCCCCAGCATTTT. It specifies CASSPSGTGGNQPQHF.

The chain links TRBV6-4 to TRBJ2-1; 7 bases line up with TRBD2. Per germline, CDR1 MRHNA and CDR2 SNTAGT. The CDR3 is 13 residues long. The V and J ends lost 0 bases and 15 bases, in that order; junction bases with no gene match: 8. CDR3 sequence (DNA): TGTGCCAGCAGTGACTCAATCGCGGGAGACCTGTTCTTC. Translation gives CASSDSIAGDLFF.

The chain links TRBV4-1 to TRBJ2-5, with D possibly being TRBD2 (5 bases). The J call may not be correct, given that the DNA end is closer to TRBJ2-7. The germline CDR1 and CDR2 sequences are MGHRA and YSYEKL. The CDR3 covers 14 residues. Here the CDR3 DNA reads TGCGCCAGCAGCCAAGACGAGGGTTCCTACGAGCAGTACTTC. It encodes CASSQDEGSYEQYF.

CDR3 nucleotides: TGTGCCAGCAGCTTAGGTGGGGGGGTTATCGCAGATACGCAGTATTTT. Amino acid sequence: CASSLGGGVIADTQYF. This chain joins TRBV7-6 and TRBJ2-3; TRBD2 matches at 7 bases. CDR1 and CDR2 (germline): SGHVS, FNYEAQ. The trim removed 1 base at V and 4 bases at J, leaving 8 bases unmatched. This CDR3 contains 16 residues.